The clone carrying this T cell receptor beta chain has a count of ten or more. Unique molecular identifiers were built into the TCRbeta library. One entry per CDR3 protein results from TCRdb running MiXCR on the PCR reads. Here the sample spans a few hundred thousand distinct CDR3 sequences, over 9% being singletons. These data come from a study of T-cell reconstitution after alpha-beta-depleted transplantation in children. The sequence derives from a human donor who donated a stem cell graft to a child with acute lymphoblastic leukemia. Source: PBMCs from the stem cell graft donor, taken from the stem cell graft.

The CDR3 DNA is TGCGCCAGCACATTTGGTTGGCGGAGCTCCTACAATGAGCAGTTCTTC. Translation: CASTFGWRSSYNEQFF. The chain combines TRBV10-2 with TRBJ2-1; D not certain. Germline-derived CDR1 and CDR2 are WSHSY and SAAADI. Trimming removed 7 bases from V and 0 bases from J, with 16 bases in between. This CDR3 has 16 residues.